The clone carrying this T cell receptor beta chain was counted only a few times. These data are taken from a study of identical twins. TCRdb analysed the 5' RACE reads with MiXCR anew, one entry per CDR3 protein. Here the sample spans 1.5 million or so distinct CDR3 sequences, around 29% being singletons. This sequence originates from a newborn girl in good health. Sequencing was performed on cord blood.

This CDR3 reads CASSLRSTGGTNEKLFF. The CDR3 nucleotides are TGTGCCAGCAGCTTAAGATCGACAGGGGGCACTAATGAAAAACTGTTTTTT. The J gene is TRBJ1-4, the V gene TRBV7-9, with 10 bases aligning to TRBD1. Germline CDR1 reads SEHNR; CDR2 reads FQNEAQ (reference sequence). The CDR3 totals 17 residues. V shed 2 bases, J shed 2 bases, and the junction held 5 bases outside the gene matches.